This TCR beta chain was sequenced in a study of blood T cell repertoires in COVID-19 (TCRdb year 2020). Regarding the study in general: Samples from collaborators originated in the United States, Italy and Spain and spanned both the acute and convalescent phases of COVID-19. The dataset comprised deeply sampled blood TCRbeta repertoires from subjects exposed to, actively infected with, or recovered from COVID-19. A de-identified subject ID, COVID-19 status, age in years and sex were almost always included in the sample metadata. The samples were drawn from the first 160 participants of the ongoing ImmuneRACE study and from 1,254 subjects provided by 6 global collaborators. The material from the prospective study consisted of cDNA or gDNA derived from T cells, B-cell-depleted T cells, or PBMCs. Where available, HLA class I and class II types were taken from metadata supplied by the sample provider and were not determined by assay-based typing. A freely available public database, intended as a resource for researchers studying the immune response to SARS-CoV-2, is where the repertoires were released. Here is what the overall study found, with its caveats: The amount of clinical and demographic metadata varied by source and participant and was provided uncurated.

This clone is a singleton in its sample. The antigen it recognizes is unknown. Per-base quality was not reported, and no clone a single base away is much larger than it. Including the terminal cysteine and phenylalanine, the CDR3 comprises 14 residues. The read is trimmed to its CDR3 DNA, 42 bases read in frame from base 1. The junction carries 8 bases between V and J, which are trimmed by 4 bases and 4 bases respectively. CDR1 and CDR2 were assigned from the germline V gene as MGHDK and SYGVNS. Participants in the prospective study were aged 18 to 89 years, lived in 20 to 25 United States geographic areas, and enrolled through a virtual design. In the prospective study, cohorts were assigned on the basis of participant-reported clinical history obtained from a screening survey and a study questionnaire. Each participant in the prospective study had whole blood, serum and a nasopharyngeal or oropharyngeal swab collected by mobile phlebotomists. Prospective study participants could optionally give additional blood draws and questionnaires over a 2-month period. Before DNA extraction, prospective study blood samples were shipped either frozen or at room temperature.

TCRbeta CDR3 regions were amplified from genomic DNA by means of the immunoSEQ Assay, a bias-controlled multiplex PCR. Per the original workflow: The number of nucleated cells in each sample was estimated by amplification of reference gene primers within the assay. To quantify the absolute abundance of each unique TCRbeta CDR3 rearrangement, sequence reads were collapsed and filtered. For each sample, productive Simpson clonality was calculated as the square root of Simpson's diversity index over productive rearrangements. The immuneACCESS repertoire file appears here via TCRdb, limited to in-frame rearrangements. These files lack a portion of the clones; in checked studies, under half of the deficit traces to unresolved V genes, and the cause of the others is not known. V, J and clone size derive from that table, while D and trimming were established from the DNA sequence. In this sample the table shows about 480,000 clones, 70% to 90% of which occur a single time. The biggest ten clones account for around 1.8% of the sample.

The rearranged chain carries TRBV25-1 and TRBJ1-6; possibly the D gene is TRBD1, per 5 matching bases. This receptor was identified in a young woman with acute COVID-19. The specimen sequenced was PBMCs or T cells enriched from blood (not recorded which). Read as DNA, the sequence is TGTGCCAGCAGTGGCAGACAGTATAATTCACCCCTCCACTTT. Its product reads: CASSGRQYNSPLHF.